This TCR beta chain was obtained from a study of blood T cell repertoires in COVID-19. CDR1 is SGHDN, CDR2 FVKESK, per germline. Trimming at V came to 4 bases and at J to 0 bases, leaving 5 bases not matched to a gene. The CDR3 runs 16 residues. The method was immunoSEQ multiplex PCR; TCRdb's version includes in-frame clones alone and lacks a portion of them. This sample has about 46,000 clones, with 80% to 90% found just once. V is TRBV14 and J is TRBJ2-1; 8 bases agree with TRBD2. The source material was peripheral blood. The receptor comes from a human donor in a cohort sampled during active COVID-19. This CDR3 is CASSPGSGDSYNEQFF. CDR3 in DNA: TGTGCCAGCAGCCCGGGTAGCGGGGACTCCTACAATGAGCAGTTCTTC.